A selection of T cell receptor beta chains follows, all from one sample in a study of T cell responses to AZD1222 COVID-19 vaccine. The method was immunoSEQ multiplex PCR; TCRdb's version includes in-frame clones alone and lacks a portion of them. The table has more than 250,000 clones, approximately 95% seen once. The specimen comprised peripheral blood, sampled on day 0 of AZD1222 vaccination. The receptors come from an adult in good health. CDR3s include the opening cysteine and the closing phenylalanine or tryptophan. The D gene is left open where the match is weak. Size is stated for part of the rows, as once, few or many counts, or as a class when the clone is expanded.

TRBD1	once	TRBJ1-3	TRBV27	TGTGCCAGCAGTCCAGGGGGATCGTGGGGAAACACCATATATTTT	CASSPGGSWGNTIYF
TRBD2	.	TRBJ2-7	TRBV2	TGTGCCAGCAGTCGCCGGGAGGGCTCCTACGAGCAGTACTTC	CASSRREGSYEQYF
.	.	TRBJ2-7	TRBV25-1	TGTGGGTGGGCCCCGGTCTACGAGCAGTACTTC	CGWAPVYEQYF
TRBD1	.	TRBJ2-7	TRBV27	TGTGCCAGCAAGGGGGGGACAGGGGCGAGGGAGCAGTACTTC	CASKGGTGAREQYF
.	.	TRBJ2-7	TRBV29-1	TGCAGCGAAGGGGATGAGCAGTACTTC	CSEGDEQYF
.	once	TRBJ1-4	TRBV5-1	TGCGCCAGCAGCGGCGGGGCGGCGGGAGAAAAACTGTTTTTT	CASSGGAAGEKLFF
.	.	TRBJ1-4	TRBV30	TGTGCCTGGAGTGCCACAGGTGAAAAACTGTTTTTT	CAWSATGEKLFF
.	.	TRBJ1-3	TRBV18	TGTGCCAGCTCACCAGACTCTGGAAACACCATATATTTT	CASSPDSGNTIYF
.	.	TRBJ2-3	TRBV10-3	TGTGCCATCAGTGAGTCCGCTACAGATACGCAGTATTTT	CAISESATDTQYF
TRBD2	.	TRBJ2-1	TRBV7-3	TGTGCCAGCAGCTTAACTCGGGAGGGGCTCAATGAGCAGTTCTTC	CASSLTREGLNEQFF
.	.	TRBJ2-2	TRBV6-5	TGTGCCAGCAGGGACCCGGGACCCTACACCGGGGAGCTGTTTTTT	CASRDPGPYTGELFF
.	.	TRBJ1-5	TRBV2	TGTGCCAGCAATTCGTGGGGGTCCAATCAGCCCCAGCATTTT	CASNSWGSNQPQHF
TRBD1	.	TRBJ1-6	TRBV5-1	TGCGCCAGCGAACAGGGGGCGGGTAGTTCACCCCTCCACTTT	CASEQGAGSSPLHF
TRBD1	.	TRBJ2-7	TRBV10-3	TGTGCCATCAGTGAGTCCTCCGGGGGACAGGCAAGCTACGAGCAGTACTTC	CAISESSGGQASYEQYF
.	.	TRBJ2-7	TRBV6-6	TGTGCCAGCAGTTACTCGGGGGGTTGGAACGAGCAGTACTTC	CASSYSGGWNEQYF
TRBD2	.	TRBJ2-1	TRBV5-1	TGCGCCAGCAGCGTCGGACTAGCGCGGAATGAGCAGTTCTTC	CASSVGLARNEQFF
.	.	TRBJ1-1	TRBV15	TGTGCCACCGCGGAGGGAAGCATGAACACTGAAGCTTTCTTT	CATAEGSMNTEAFF
TRBD2	.	TRBJ2-2	TRBV6-5	TGTGCCAGCAGTCGACTAGCGGTGAGCACCGGGGAGCTGTTTTTT	CASSRLAVSTGELFF
.	.	TRBJ2-7	TRBV19	TGTGCCAGTAGTATGTCGTCAGGGAAGGGCGAGCAGTACTTC	CASSMSSGKGEQYF
.	.	TRBJ1-5	TRBV2	TGTGCCAGCAGTGGGGGCCAGCCCCAGCATTTT	CASSGGQPQHF
.	once	TRBJ1-1	TRBV9	TGTGCCAGCAGCGCGACACAAGGGGACACTGAAGCTTTCTTT	CASSATQGDTEAFF
TRBD1	.	TRBJ2-7	TRBV12-5	TGTGCTAGTGGTTTTTTACAGGGGAGAACTGACGAGCAGTACTTC	CASGFLQGRTDEQYF
TRBD1	.	TRBJ1-2	TRBV13	TGTGCCAGCAGTGCCGGGACAGGGAGCTATGGCTACACCTTC	CASSAGTGSYGYTF
.	.	TRBJ1-5	TRBV19	TGTGCCAGTAGGTCACCTTATAGCAATCAGCCCCAGCATTTT	CASRSPYSNQPQHF
.	.	TRBJ1-6	TRBV4-1	TGCGCCAGCAGCCAAGGAGCCGTCGGTAATTCACCCCTCCACTTT	CASSQGAVGNSPLHF
TRBD1	.	TRBJ1-5	TRBV24-1	TGTGCCACCAGTGATCCCCGGACAGGGAATCAGCCCCAGCATTTT	CATSDPRTGNQPQHF
.	.	TRBJ2-4	TRBV28	TGTGCCAGCAGTTTGGCAGGAAACATTCAGTACTTC	CASSLAGNIQYF
.	.	TRBJ1-3	TRBV7-9	TGTGCCAGCAGCCCTCTCGGGTTGGGAAACACCATATATTTT	CASSPLGLGNTIYF
.	.	TRBJ1-6	TRBV3-1/TRBV3-2	TGTGCCAGCAGCCCCCGCTCCTATAATTCACCCCTCCACTTT	CASSPRSYNSPLHF
.	.	TRBJ1-2	TRBV11-2	TGTGCCAGCAGCTTAGTGGGGTATGGCTACACCTTC	CASSLVGYGYTF
TRBD2	.	TRBJ2-7	TRBV2	TGTGCCAGGGGCCGGATAGCGGGCAAATCCTACGAGCAGTACTTC	CARGRIAGKSYEQYF
.	.	TRBJ2-7	TRBV11-2	TGTGCCAGCAGCTTGGTTTACGAGCAGTACTTC	CASSLVYEQYF
TRBD2	once	TRBJ2-3	TRBV3-1/TRBV3-2	TGTGCCAGCAGCCAAGTTCCTTCGACTAGCGGGAGAACAGATACGCAGTATTTT	CASSQVPSTSGRTDTQYF
.	.	TRBJ2-1	TRBV7-9	TGTGCCAGCAGTTACCCCTACAATGAGCAGTTCTTC	CASSYPYNEQFF
TRBD2	.	TRBJ2-7	TRBV13	TGTGCCAGCAGCTTAACCAAGACTAGCGGGAACTACGAGCAGTACTTC	CASSLTKTSGNYEQYF
TRBD1	.	TRBJ1-2	TRBV4-2	TGTGCCAGCAGCCCTTCCCTTTCCGGACAGGGGAACTATGGCTACACCTTC	CASSPSLSGQGNYGYTF
.	.	TRBJ2-3	TRBV2	TGTGCCAGCAGGGCCTTGAGGCAAGGGTATACGCAGTATTTT	CASRALRQGYTQYF
.	.	TRBJ1-2	TRBV11-2	TGTGCCAGCAGCTTCCATTCCAGGGAAGGCTACACCTTC	CASSFHSREGYTF
.	.	TRBJ2-7	TRBV28	TGTGCCAGCAGTCTCCTGGGCTCTGTCGGACAGTACTTC	CASSLLGSVGQYF
TRBD2	few	TRBJ2-7	TRBV7-2	TGTGCCAGCAGCTTCAATAGCGGGAGTTACGAGCAGTACTTC	CASSFNSGSYEQYF
.	.	TRBJ2-5	TRBV12-3/TRBV12-4	TGTGCCAGCAGTTCGCTGGAGACCCAGTACTTC	CASSSLETQYF
TRBD1	.	TRBJ2-1	TRBV28	TGTGCCAGCAGTAGCAGGGGGACAAACAATGAGCAGTTCTTC	CASSSRGTNNEQFF
.	.	TRBJ1-1	TRBV3-1/TRBV3-2	TGTGCCAGCAGCTCCCGGGACAAGTGGGGTGAAGCTTTCTTT	CASSSRDKWGEAFF
.	.	TRBJ2-3	TRBV9	TGTGCCAGCAGCGTAGAAGGGCCAGATACGCAGTATTTT	CASSVEGPDTQYF
.	.	TRBJ2-1	TRBV2	TGTGCCAGCCATAAGGACGGTGCTCTCAATGAGCAGTTCTTC	CASHKDGALNEQFF
.	.	TRBJ2-5	TRBV4-1	TGCGCCAGCAGCCCCCGGGTAGCGGCTGAAGAGACCCAGTACTTC	CASSPRVAAEETQYF